Shown below are 3 T cell receptor beta chains from a single sample sequenced in a study of blood T cell repertoires in COVID-19. The protocol was immunoSEQ multiplex PCR, while the TCRdb copy is restricted to in-frame clones and leaves out a portion. The sample shows 150,000 to 200,000 clones, roughly 82% of them seen only once. The sequencing input was peripheral blood. The receptors were sampled from a woman younger than 45 with acute or convalescent COVID-19.

The chain recombines TRBV29-1 with TRBJ2-7; D is perhaps TRBD2 (5 bases). Trimming removed 7 bases at V and 5 bases at J, with 12 bases between. The CDR3 covers 11 residues. Looked up from germline, CDR1 is SQVTM and CDR2 is ANQGSEA. Written as DNA, the CDR3 is TGCAGCGGTGGGCGGGCTCACGAGCAGTACTTC. Translated, it gives CSGGRAHEQYF.

The chain has TRBV7-2 and TRBJ2-5; D is possibly TRBD1 (6 bases). The CDR3 sequence is 14 residues long. The V gene lost 0 bases and the J gene lost 5 bases, with 10 bases spanning the gap. Germline V gene data show CDR1 as SGHTA and CDR2 as FQGNSA. This chain's CDR3 is CASSLAIRGETQYF. The CDR3 nucleotides read TGTGCCAGCAGCTTAGCGATAAGGGGGGAGACCCAGTACTTC.

This chain joins TRBV30 and TRBJ2-2; TRBD2 is a possible D gene (5 bases). Trimming stripped 1 base from V and 1 base from J, with 10 bases between. Germline values: CDR1 GTSNPN, CDR2 SVGIG (reference sequence). CDR3 size: 15 residues. The CDR3: CAWSAGILNTGELFF. The DNA for the CDR3 is TGTGCCTGGAGTGCGGGGATCCTGAACACCGGGGAGCTGTTTTTT.